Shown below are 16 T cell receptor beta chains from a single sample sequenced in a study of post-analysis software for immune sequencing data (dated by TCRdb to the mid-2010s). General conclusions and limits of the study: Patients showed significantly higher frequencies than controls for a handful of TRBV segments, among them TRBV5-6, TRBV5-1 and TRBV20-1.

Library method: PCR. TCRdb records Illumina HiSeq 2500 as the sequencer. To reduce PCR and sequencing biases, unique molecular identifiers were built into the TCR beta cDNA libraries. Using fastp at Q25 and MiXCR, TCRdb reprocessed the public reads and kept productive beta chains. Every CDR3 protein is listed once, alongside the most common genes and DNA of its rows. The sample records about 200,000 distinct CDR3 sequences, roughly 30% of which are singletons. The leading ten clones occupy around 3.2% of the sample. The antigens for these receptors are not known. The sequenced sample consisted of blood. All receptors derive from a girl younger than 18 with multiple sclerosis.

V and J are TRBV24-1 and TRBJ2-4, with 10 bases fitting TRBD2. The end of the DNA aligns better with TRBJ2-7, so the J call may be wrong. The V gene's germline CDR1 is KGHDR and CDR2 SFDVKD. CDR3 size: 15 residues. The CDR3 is CATSETSGTRYEQYF. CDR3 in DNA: TGTGCCACCAGTGAAACTAGCGGGACCCGCTACGAGCAGTACTTC.

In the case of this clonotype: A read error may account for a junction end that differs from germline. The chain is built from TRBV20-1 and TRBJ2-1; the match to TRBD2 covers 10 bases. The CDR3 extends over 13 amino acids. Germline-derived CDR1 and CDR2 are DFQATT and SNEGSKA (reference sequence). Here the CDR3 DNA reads TGCAGTGCTCCACTAGCGGGAAACAATAAGCAGTTCTTC. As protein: CSAPLAGNNKQFF.

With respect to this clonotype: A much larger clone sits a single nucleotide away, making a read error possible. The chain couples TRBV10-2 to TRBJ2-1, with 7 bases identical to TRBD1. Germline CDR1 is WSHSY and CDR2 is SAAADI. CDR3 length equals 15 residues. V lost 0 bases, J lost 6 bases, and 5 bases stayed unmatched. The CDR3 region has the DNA TGCGCCAGCAGTGAGTCGAGGGACAGCGTCAATGAGCAGTTCTTC. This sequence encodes CASSESRDSVNEQFF.

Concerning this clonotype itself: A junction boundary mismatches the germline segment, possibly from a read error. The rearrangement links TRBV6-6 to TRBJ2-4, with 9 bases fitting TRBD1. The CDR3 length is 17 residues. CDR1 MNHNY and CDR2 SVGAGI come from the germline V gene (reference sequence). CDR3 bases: TGTGCCAACAGTTACGGGACAGGGAGTCGAGCCAAAAACATTCAGTACTTC. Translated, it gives CANSYGTGSRAKNIQYF.

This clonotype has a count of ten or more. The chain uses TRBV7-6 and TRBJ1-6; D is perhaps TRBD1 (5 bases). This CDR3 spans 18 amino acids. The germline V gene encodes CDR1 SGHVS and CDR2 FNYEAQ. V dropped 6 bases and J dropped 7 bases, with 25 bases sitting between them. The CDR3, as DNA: TGTGCCAGCAGTAATACCTCGCCAAGGGGACGGTGGAATTCACCCCTCCACTTT. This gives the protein CASSNTSPRGRWNSPLHF.

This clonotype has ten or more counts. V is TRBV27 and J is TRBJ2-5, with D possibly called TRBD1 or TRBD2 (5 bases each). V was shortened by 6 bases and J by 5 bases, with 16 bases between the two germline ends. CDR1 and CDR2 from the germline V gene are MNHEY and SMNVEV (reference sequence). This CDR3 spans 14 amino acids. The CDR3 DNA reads TGTGCCAGCAGGTCTTGGGGGAATGGGGAGACCCAGTACTTC. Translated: CASRSWGNGETQYF.

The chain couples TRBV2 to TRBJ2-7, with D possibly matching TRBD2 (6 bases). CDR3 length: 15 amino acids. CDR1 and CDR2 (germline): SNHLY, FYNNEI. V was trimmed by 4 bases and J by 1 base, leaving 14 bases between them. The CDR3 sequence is CASSVAGSGSYEQYF. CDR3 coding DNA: TGTGCCAGCAGTGTAGCCGGGAGCGGGTCCTACGAGCAGTACTTC.

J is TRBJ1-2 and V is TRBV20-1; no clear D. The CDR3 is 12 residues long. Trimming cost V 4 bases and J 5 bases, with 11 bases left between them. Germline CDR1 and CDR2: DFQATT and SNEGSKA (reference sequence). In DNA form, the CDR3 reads TGCAGTGCTATGGGCCTGGGGTATGGCTACACCTTC. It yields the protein CSAMGLGYGYTF.

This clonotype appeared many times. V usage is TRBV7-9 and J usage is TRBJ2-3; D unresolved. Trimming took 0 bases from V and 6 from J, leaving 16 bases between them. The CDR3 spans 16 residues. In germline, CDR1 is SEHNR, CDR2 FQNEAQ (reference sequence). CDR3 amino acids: CASSLATRPPGDTQYF. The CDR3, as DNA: TGTGCCAGCAGCTTAGCGACCCGGCCGCCCGGGGATACGCAGTATTTT.

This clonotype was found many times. The CDR3 DNA sequence: TGTGCCACCAGCAGAGATAAGGGAGGCTACGAGCAGTACTTC. Protein sequence: CATSRDKGGYEQYF. The chain couples TRBV15 to TRBJ2-7, with D possibly TRBD2 on 6 matching bases. The CDR3 sequence is 14 residues long. Looked up from germline, CDR1 is LNHNV and CDR2 is YYDKDF (reference sequence). V lost 0 bases and J lost 3, with 9 bases in between.

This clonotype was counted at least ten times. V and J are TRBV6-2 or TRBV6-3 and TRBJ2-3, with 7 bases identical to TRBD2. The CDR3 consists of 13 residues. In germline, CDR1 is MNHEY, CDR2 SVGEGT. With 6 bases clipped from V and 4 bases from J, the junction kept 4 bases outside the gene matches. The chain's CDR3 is CASRRTRADTQYF. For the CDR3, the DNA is TGTGCCAGCAGGAGGACTAGGGCAGATACGCAGTATTTT.

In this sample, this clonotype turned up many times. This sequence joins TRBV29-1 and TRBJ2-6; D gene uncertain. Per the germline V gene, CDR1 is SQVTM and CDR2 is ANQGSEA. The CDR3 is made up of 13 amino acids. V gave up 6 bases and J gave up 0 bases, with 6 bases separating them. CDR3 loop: CSVDLSGANVLTF. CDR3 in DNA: TGCAGCGTCGATCTCTCTGGGGCCAACGTCCTGACTTTC.

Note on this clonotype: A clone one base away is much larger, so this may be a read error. The CDR3 protein is CASSQDDRTGVFYEQYF. CDR3 bases: TGCGCCAGCAGCCAAGATGATCGGACTGGCGTCTTCTACGAGCAGTACTTC. The J gene is TRBJ2-7, the V gene TRBV4-1, with D tentatively TRBD2 (5 bases). Germline CDR1 MGHRA, CDR2 YSYEKL. V was shortened by 0 bases and J by 3 bases, with 18 bases between the two germline ends. The CDR3 has 17 amino acids.

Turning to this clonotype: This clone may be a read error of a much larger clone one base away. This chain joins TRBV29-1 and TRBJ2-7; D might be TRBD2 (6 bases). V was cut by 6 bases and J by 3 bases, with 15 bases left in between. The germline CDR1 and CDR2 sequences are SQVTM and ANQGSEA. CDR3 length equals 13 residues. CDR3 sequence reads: CSVRLRGGYEQYF. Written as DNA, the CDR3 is TGCAGCGTACGTTTGCGGGGCGGCTACGAGCAGTACTTC.

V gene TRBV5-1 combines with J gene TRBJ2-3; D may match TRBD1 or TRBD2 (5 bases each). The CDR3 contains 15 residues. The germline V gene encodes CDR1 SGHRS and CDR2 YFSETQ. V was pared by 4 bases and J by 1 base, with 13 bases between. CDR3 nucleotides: TGCGCCAGCAGCCCCGGATTGGGGGGCACAGATACGCAGTATTTT. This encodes CASSPGLGGTDTQYF.

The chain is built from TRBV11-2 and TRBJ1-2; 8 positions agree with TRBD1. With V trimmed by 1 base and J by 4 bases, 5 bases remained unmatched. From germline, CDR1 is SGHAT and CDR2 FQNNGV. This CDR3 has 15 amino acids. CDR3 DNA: TGTGCCAGCAGCTTAGGGGACAGGCCTTCCTATGGCTACACCTTC. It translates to CASSLGDRPSYGYTF. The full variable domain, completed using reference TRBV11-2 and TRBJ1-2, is EAGVAQSPRYKIIEKRQSVAFWCNPISGHATLYWYQQILGQGPKLLIQFQNNGVVDDSQLPKDRFSAERLKGVDSTLKIQPAKLEDSAVYLCASSLGDRPSYGYTFGSGTRLTVV.